This is a list of T cell receptor beta chains from one sample in a study of cytomegalovirus exposure and HLA in healthy donors. The data were produced by immunoSEQ multiplex PCR, yet TCRdb's version contains in-frame clones alone and is incomplete. The sample holds approximately 170,000 clones, about 76% seen once. Sequenced: PBMCs. These TCRs come from a woman aged 18-30 years in good health and CMV-seropositive. Each CDR3 is given with its conserved first and last residue. D genes are given only for firm matches. Clone size is shown for a subset of rows, as once, few, many or a class of expanded clone.

.	TRBD2	TRBV5-6	TRBJ2-1	TGTGCCAGCAGCTTAGGGACTAGCTACAATGAGCAGTTCTTC	CASSLGTSYNEQFF
few	.	TRBV6-1	TRBJ1-1	TGTGCCAGCAGTGAAGATGAGGGGGTAAGTACTGAAGCTTTCTTT	CASSEDEGVSTEAFF
.	TRBD1	TRBV6-6	TRBJ1-2	TGTGCCAGCATAAAGGCATCCGGGACAGCCTATGGCTACACCTTC	CASIKASGTAYGYTF
.	TRBD1	TRBV7-2	TRBJ2-2	TGTGCCAGCAGCCCTCGGACAGGCTCCCGGACCGGGGAGCTGTTTTTT	CASSPRTGSRTGELFF
.	TRBD1	TRBV7-2	TRBJ2-2	TGTGCCAGCAGCCGGGACAGGGGCACCGGGGAGCTGTTTTTT	CASSRDRGTGELFF
.	TRBD1	TRBV5-1	TRBJ1-1	TGCGCCAGCAGCTTGATAGGGGGCGGCACTGAAGCTTTCTTT	CASSLIGGGTEAFF
.	TRBD1	TRBV4-3	TRBJ2-5	TGCGCCAGCAGCCAAGATACCCCCTCCGGACAGGCCTTTCGGGAGACCCAGTACTTC	CASSQDTPSGQAFRETQYF
.	TRBD2	TRBV28	TRBJ2-7	TGTGCCAGCAGTTTAGTAGCGGGGGGTTCCTACGAGCAGTACTTC	CASSLVAGGSYEQYF
.	.	TRBV6-1	TRBJ2-7	TGTGCCAGCAGACAGGGCTACGAGCAGTACTTC	CASRQGYEQYF
.	TRBD1	TRBV28	TRBJ2-7	TGTGCCAGCAGTCTACAACTGGGACAGGGGTCCTACGAGCAGTACTTC	CASSLQLGQGSYEQYF
.	.	TRBV5-6	TRBJ1-5	TGTGCCAGCAGCTCCCAGGGAAGAGGGGGAGAGGTGAGGCCCCAGCATTTT	CASSSQGRGGEVRPQHF
.	.	TRBV5-1	TRBJ1-6	TGCGCCAGCAGCTTTGATTCCCGGGAGAATGGTTCACCCCTCCACTTT	CASSFDSRENGSPLHF
.	.	TRBV6-5	TRBJ2-3	TGTGCCAGCAGTTCTCCCTCCACAGATACGCAGTATTTT	CASSSPSTDTQYF
.	.	TRBV25-1	TRBJ2-7	TGTGCCAGCAGTGAAGCAGGGAGGAAGCAGTACTTC	CASSEAGRKQYF
.	TRBD2	TRBV7-2	TRBJ2-1	TGTGCCAGCAGCTATAGCGGGGGTGGGGGGGATGAGCAGTTCTTC	CASSYSGGGGDEQFF
.	.	TRBV20-1	TRBJ1-1	TGCAGTGCTGCGGACTACACTGAAGCTTTCTTT	CSAADYTEAFF
.	TRBD1	TRBV29-1	TRBJ2-7	TGCAGCGTTGTAGGGACAGGGCTCGAGCAGTACTTC	CSVVGTGLEQYF
.	.	TRBV28	TRBJ2-7	TGTGCCAGCACCACAGGTTACTCCTACGAGCAGTACTTC	CASTTGYSYEQYF
few	.	TRBV7-9	TRBJ1-2	TGTGCCAGCAGCTTAGCGGGCCGGGGAGGTATCTTTGACTATGGCTACACCTTC	CASSLAGRGGIFDYGYTF
.	TRBD2	TRBV14	TRBJ2-1	TGTGCCAGCAGTCAACGAGCGGGGGGCTCCTACAATGAGCAGTTCTTC	CASSQRAGGSYNEQFF
few	.	TRBV7-6	TRBJ1-2	TGTGCCAGCAGCGGACGGGGGGCAGGGACTAACTATGGCTACACCTTC	CASSGRGAGTNYGYTF
.	.	TRBV5-6	TRBJ2-1	TGTGCCAGCAGCTTGGATCTAGCGAACTACAATGAGCAGTTCTTC	CASSLDLANYNEQFF
.	.	TRBV9	TRBJ2-3	TGTGCCAGCAGCCCCCGCCGGGACACGGGCACAGATACGCAGTATTTT	CASSPRRDTGTDTQYF
.	.	TRBV7-9	TRBJ1-2	TGTGCCAGCGCACAGACGCCAGCTAACTATGGCTACACCTTC	CASAQTPANYGYTF
.	TRBD1	TRBV5-4	TRBJ1-1	TGTGCCAGCGGAACGACAGGGAATCTGAACACTGAAGCTTTCTTT	CASGTTGNLNTEAFF
.	.	TRBV5-4	TRBJ1-6	TGTGCCAGCAGCTTAAGGAGCTCCTATAATTCACCCCTCCACTTT	CASSLRSSYNSPLHF
once	TRBD1	TRBV7-3	TRBJ2-2	TGTGCCAGCAGCTTAAGGCCAGGGGGCCACACCGGGGAGCTGTTTTTT	CASSLRPGGHTGELFF
.	TRBD1	TRBV6-4	TRBJ2-1	TGTGCCAGCAGCAAAGATGGGACAGGGTACAATGAGCAGTTCTTC	CASSKDGTGYNEQFF
.	TRBD1	TRBV6-1	TRBJ2-5	TGTGCCAGCAGACCACAGGGGATCTCGGAGACCCAGTACTTC	CASRPQGISETQYF
.	TRBD1	TRBV4-3	TRBJ2-7	TGCGCCAGCAGTATGGACAGGGGGGCCTACGAGCAGTACTTC	CASSMDRGAYEQYF
.	TRBD2	TRBV27	TRBJ2-3	TGTGCCAGTGCGGGGGGGCAAGATACGCAGTATTTT	CASAGGQDTQYF
few	TRBD1	TRBV11-2	TRBJ2-2	TGTGCCAGCAGCTCCGCGACAGGGATAGTAACCGGGGAGCTGTTTTTT	CASSSATGIVTGELFF
.	.	TRBV9	TRBJ1-3	TGTGCCAGCAGCGTAGGGGCACACTCTGGAAACACCATATATTTT	CASSVGAHSGNTIYF
.	TRBD2	TRBV5-1	TRBJ2-1	TGCGCCAGCAGCTTGGACGTGTCTAGCGGGGAGAGGGAGCAGTTCTTC	CASSLDVSSGEREQFF
once	TRBD1	TRBV5-1	TRBJ2-7	TGCGCCAGCAGCTCCGGGACAGGGGTACACTACGAGCAGTACTTC	CASSSGTGVHYEQYF
.	TRBD1	TRBV6-5	TRBJ1-2	TGTGCCAGCAGTTACGGACAGGGGTTCTACTATGGCTACACCTTC	CASSYGQGFYYGYTF
.	TRBD2	TRBV28	TRBJ2-7	TGTGCCAGCAGACCAACGGGGGGTGGCTACGAGCAGTACTTC	CASRPTGGGYEQYF
.	.	TRBV6-4	TRBJ1-1	TGTGCCAGCAGGGTGGCGGAAAACACTGAAGCTTTCTTT	CASRVAENTEAFF
.	TRBD1	TRBV19	TRBJ1-2	TGTGCCAGTAGTCCACCGGGACAGGGGCTTCGGGGCTACACCTTC	CASSPPGQGLRGYTF
.	TRBD1	TRBV11-1	TRBJ2-7	TGTGCCAGCAGCCAGGGACAGGGGAGCTACGAGCAGTACTTC	CASSQGQGSYEQYF
.	.	TRBV18	TRBJ2-2	TGTGCCAGCTCACCTGGATTGGCAGGGATTACCGGGGAGCTGTTTTTT	CASSPGLAGITGELFF
once	TRBD2	TRBV6-5	TRBJ2-3	TGTGCCAGCAGTTACTCGCGGGGGGGTGCAGATACGCAGTATTTT	CASSYSRGGADTQYF
few	.	TRBV4-2	TRBJ2-1	TGTGCCAGCAGCCACGCGGAACAAGAGGGCTCCTACAATGAGCAGTTCTTC	CASSHAEQEGSYNEQFF
once	TRBD1	TRBV9	TRBJ2-2	TGTGCCAGCAGCTCGGGACAGGCCGCCGGGGAGCTGTTTTTT	CASSSGQAAGELFF
few	.	TRBV5-3	TRBJ1-5	TGTGCCAAATCCACCGTGGGGGCAAGTCAGCCCCAGCATTTT	CAKSTVGASQPQHF